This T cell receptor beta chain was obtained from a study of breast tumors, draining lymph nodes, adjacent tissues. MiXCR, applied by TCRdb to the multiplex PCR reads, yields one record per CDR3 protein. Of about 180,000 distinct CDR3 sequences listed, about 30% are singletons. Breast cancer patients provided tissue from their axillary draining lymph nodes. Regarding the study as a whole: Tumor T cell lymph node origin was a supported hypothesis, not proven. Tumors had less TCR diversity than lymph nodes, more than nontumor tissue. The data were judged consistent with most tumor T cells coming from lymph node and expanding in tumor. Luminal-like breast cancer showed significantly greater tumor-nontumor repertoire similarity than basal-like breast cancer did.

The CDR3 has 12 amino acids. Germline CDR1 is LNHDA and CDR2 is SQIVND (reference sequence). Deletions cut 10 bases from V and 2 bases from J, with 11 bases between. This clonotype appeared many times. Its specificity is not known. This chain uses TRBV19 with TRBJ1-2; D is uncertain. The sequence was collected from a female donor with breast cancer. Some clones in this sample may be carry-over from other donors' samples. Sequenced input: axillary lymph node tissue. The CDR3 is CATRRTNYGYTF. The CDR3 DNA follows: TGTGCCACCCGACGGACGAACTATGGCTACACCTTC.